This is a list of T cell receptor beta chains from one sample in a study of T cells in localized non-small cell lung cancer. Repertoires were generated with immunoSEQ multiplex PCR, while TCRdb's copy carries only in-frame clones and drops some. The data contain hundreds of clones, more than 20% of them singletons. Source: normal lung tissue next to the tumor, taken before any cancer treatment. The receptor source for this set is a woman aged 40-69 years with stage III lung adenocarcinoma. CDR3s include the opening cysteine and the closing phenylalanine or tryptophan. The D gene is left open where the match is weak. Only some rows state a clone size, as once, few, many or a class for expanded clones.

v_gene	j_gene	d_gene	abundance	CDR3aa	CDR3nt
TRBV11-3	TRBJ2-7	TRBD2	few	CASSPGGVQTYEQYF	TGTGCCAGCAGCCCCGGGGGGGTTCAGACCTACGAGCAGTACTTC
TRBV11-3	TRBJ2-5	NA	few	CASSLGGLRETQYF	TGTGCCAGCAGCTTAGGAGGGTTGAGAGAGACCCAGTACTTC
TRBV28	TRBJ1-1	NA	large	CASSLWQGGNTEAFF	TGTGCCAGCAGTTTATGGCAGGGAGGGAACACTGAAGCTTTCTTT
TRBV15	TRBJ1-5	TRBD1	few	CATSPSPGTARNQPQHF	TGTGCCACCAGCCCTAGTCCCGGGACAGCGCGCAATCAGCCCCAGCATTTT
TRBV6-8	TRBJ2-7	NA	NA	CASRQGRAASYEQYF	TGTGCCAGCAGACAAGGTAGGGCAGCATCCTACGAGCAGTACTTC
TRBV14	TRBJ2-1	TRBD1	NA	CASSQVVGTQGEYNEQFF	TGTGCCAGCAGCCAAGTCGTCGGGACACAGGGGGAGTACAATGAGCAGTTCTTC
TRBV5-1	TRBJ2-3	NA	few	CASSLSGTIADTQYF	TGCGCCAGCAGCTTGAGTGGAACCATAGCAGATACGCAGTATTTT
TRBV10-2	TRBJ2-1	TRBD1	large	CASSHRTGGNNEQFF	TGCGCCAGCAGCCATCGGACAGGGGGGAACAATGAGCAGTTCTTC
TRBV7-5	TRBJ2-1	NA	few	CASSSSGFTYNEQFF	TGTGCCAGCAGCTCTAGCGGATTTACCTACAATGAGCAGTTCTTC
TRBV10-3	TRBJ2-2	TRBD2	NA	CASRRTSGRGTGELFF	TGTGCCAGCCGGAGGACTAGCGGGAGAGGTACCGGGGAGCTGTTTTTT
TRBV5-1	TRBJ1-6	TRBD1	NA	CASSMDRKAYGSPLHF	TGCGCCAGCAGCATGGACAGGAAGGCATATGGTTCACCCCTCCACTTT
TRBV25-1	TRBJ1-6	TRBD1	hyperexpanded	CASSDRQGNSPLHF	TGTGCCAGCAGTGACCGACAGGGGAATTCACCCCTCCACTTT
TRBV9	TRBJ2-7	NA	few	CASSLGPPRPNYEQYF	TGTGCCAGCAGCTTAGGTCCGCCCCGCCCTAACTACGAGCAGTACTTC
TRBV11-3	TRBJ2-7	NA	NA	CASSFVGVRVDEQYF	TGTGCCAGCAGCTTCGTGGGGGTGCGCGTTGACGAGCAGTACTTC
TRBV19	TRBJ1-5	NA	NA	CASSIGGGSNQPQHF	TGTGCCAGTAGTATAGGCGGGGGTAGCAATCAGCCCCAGCATTTT
TRBV19	TRBJ2-7	NA	NA	CASSISARGRGYEQYF	TGTGCCAGTAGTATAAGCGCCAGGGGGAGGGGCTACGAGCAGTACTTC
TRBV11-3	TRBJ2-2	TRBD2	NA	CASSSGLAGANTGELFF	TGTGCCAGCAGCTCAGGACTAGCGGGGGCGAACACCGGGGAGCTGTTTTTT